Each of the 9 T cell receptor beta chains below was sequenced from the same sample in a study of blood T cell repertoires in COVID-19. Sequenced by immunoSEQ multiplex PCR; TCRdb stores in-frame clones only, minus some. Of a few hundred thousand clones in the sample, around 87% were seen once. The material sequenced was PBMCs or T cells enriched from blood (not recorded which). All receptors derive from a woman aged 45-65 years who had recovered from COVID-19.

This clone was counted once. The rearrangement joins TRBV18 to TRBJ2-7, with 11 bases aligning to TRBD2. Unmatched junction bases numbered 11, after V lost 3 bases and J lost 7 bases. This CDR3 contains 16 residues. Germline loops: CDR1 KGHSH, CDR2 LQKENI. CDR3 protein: CASSPGYLAGGGEQYF. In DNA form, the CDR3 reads TGTGCCAGCTCACCGGGGTACCTAGCGGGAGGAGGTGAGCAGTACTTC.

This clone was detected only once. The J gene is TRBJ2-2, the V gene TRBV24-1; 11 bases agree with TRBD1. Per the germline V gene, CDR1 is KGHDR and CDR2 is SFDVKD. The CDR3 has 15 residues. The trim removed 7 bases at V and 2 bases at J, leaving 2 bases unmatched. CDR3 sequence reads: CATSRTGGNTGELFF. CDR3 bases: TGTGCCACCAGCCGGACAGGGGGCAACACCGGGGAGCTGTTTTTT.

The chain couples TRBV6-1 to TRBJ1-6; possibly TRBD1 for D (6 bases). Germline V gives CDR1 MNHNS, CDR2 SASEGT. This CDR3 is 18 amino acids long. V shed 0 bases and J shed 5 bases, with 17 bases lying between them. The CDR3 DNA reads TGTGCCAGCAGTGAAGCGGTCCCTTTGGGGGCAGATAATTCACCCCTCCACTTT. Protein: CASSEAVPLGADNSPLHF.

The CDR3 loop is CASSQTGRPSNQPQHF. CDR3 DNA: TGCGCCAGCAGCCAAACAGGGCGCCCAAGCAATCAGCCCCAGCATTTT. The chain is built from TRBV4-1 and TRBJ1-5; D may be TRBD1 (6 bases). Looked up from germline, CDR1 is MGHRA and CDR2 is YSYEKL. This CDR3 has 16 residues. Deletions cut 2 bases from V and 1 base from J, with 12 bases between.

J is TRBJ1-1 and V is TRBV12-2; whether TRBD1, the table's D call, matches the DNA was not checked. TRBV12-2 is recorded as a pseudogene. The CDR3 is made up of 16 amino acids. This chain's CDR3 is CASRYLTGLMNTEAFF. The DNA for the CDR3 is TGTGCAAGTCGTTACCTAACAGGGTTAATGAACACTGAAGCTTTCTTT.

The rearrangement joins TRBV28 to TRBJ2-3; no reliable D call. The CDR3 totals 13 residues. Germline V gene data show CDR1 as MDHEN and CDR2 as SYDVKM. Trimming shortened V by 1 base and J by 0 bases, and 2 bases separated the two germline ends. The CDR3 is CASSLSSTDTQYF. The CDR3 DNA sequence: TGTGCCAGCAGTTTATCGAGCACAGATACGCAGTATTTT.

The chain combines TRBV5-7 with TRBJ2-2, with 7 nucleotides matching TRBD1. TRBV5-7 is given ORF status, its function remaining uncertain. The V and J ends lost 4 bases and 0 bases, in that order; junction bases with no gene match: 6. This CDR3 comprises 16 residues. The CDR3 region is CASSLTGHTNTGELFF. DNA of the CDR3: TGTGCCAGCAGCCTGACAGGGCACACGAACACCGGGGAGCTGTTTTTT.

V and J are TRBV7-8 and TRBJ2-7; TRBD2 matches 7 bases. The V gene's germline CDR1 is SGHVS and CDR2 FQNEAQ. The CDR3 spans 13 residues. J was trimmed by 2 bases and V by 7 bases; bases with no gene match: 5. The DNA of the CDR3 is TGTGCCAGCACTTGGGGGACTACCTACGAGCAGTACTTC. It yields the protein CASTWGTTYEQYF. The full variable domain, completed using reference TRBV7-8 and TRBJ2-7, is GAGVSQSPRYKVAKRGQDVALRCDPISGHVSLFWYQQALGQGPEFLTYFQNEAQLDKSGLPSDRFFAERPEGSVSTLKIQRTQQEDSAVYLCASTWGTTYEQYFGPGTRLTVT.

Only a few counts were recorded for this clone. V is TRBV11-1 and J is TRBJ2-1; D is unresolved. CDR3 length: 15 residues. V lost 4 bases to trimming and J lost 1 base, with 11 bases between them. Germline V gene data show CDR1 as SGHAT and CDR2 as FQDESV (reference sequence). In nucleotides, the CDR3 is TGTGCCAGCAGCTCGTTAGTGCGATCCTACAATGAGCAGTTCTTC. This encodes CASSSLVRSYNEQFF.